The 3 T cell receptor beta chains presented below share a single source sample, sequenced in a study of blood T cell repertoires in COVID-19. Produced via immunoSEQ multiplex PCR; TCRdb's table is partial and in-frame only. The sample lists approximately 670,000 clones; 70% to 90% were seen once. Sample: peripheral blood. The receptor set was obtained from a woman between 18 and 30 years old with acute or convalescent COVID-19.

The V and J genes are TRBV9 and TRBJ2-7, with D perhaps matching TRBD2 (6 bases). CDR3 length: 16 residues. With 4 bases removed from V and 3 bases from J, the gap between germline ends came to 20 bases. The germline V gene has CDR1 SGDLS and CDR2 YYNGEE. The CDR3 DNA follows: TGTGCCAGCAGCCCTCACCCCGGGACTGGCGGCTACGAGCAGTACTTC. Its protein product is CASSPHPGTGGYEQYF.

The V gene is TRBV24-1, the J gene TRBJ2-2; D might be TRBD2 (5 bases). The V and J ends lost 7 bases and 2 bases respectively, with 13 bases between them. This CDR3 has 15 amino acids. CDR1 and CDR2 from the germline V gene are KGHDR and SFDVKD. The chain's CDR3 is CATRATGVNTGELFF. CDR3 in DNA: TGTGCCACCAGGGCCACCGGGGTTAACACCGGGGAGCTGTTTTTT.

A few counts support this clone. The V and J genes are TRBV4-1 and TRBJ2-7, with D tentatively TRBD1 (5 bases). The germline V gene encodes CDR1 MGHRA and CDR2 YSYEKL. The CDR3 has 15 residues. Between the trimmed V and J ends, which lost 2 bases and 2 bases, there was a span of 13 bases. The CDR3 sequence: CASSQSPGWTYEQYF. DNA of the CDR3: TGCGCCAGCAGCCAATCGCCAGGGTGGACCTACGAGCAGTACTTC.